This T cell receptor beta chain was sequenced for a study of graft-versus-host responses after intestinal transplantation. Germline V gene lookup returns CDR1 MGHRA and CDR2 YSYEKL. V shed 4 bases, J shed 1 base, and the junction held 5 bases outside the gene matches. This CDR3 spans 17 amino acids. This clone came up once. Its antigen is still unknown. Profiling relied on immunoSEQ multiplex PCR, and the TCRdb table lists in-frame clones only, not all of them. This sample has about 88,000 clones; 91% occur once, and the top ten carry about 0.38%. The receptor was isolated from a human donor who was the organ donor for an intestinal transplant. This material consisted of unstimulated CD4+ T cells sorted from spleen or lymph node cells, taken before transplant. The genes are TRBV4-1 and TRBJ2-4; 12 positions agree with TRBD2. CDR3 region: CASSRLAGGLAKNIQYF. The CDR3 nucleotides are TGCGCCAGCAGCCGGCTAGCGGGGGGGCTGGCCAAAAACATTCAGTACTTC.